This passage covers 29 T cell receptor beta chains from one sample sequenced in a study of OX40 agonist ivuxolimab in advanced cancers. Profiled with immunoSEQ multiplex PCR; TCRdb holds only in-frame clones, not every one. The sample shows approximately 97,000 clones, about nine tenths of them seen only once. The source material was CD4+ or CD8+ T cells sorted from blood, sampled in a trial of the OX40 agonist ivuxolimab. The source is an adult with an advanced solid tumor such as melanoma, head and neck, liver or kidney cancer.

V usage is TRBV27 and J usage is TRBJ2-1; a weak D match, TRBD2 (6 bases). CDR3 size: 15 residues. Germline V CDR1 and CDR2: MNHEY, SMNVEV (reference sequence). The ends were cut back, 0 bases at V and 3 bases at J, with 9 bases in the middle. The CDR3 is CASSLSLALYNEQFF. The DNA of the CDR3 is TGTGCCAGCAGTTTATCCCTAGCGCTCTACAATGAGCAGTTCTTC.

The chain combines TRBV19 with TRBJ2-6, with 7 bases aligning to TRBD2. CDR1 is LNHDA, CDR2 SQIVND, per germline (reference sequence). Trimming at V came to 4 bases and at J to 3 bases, leaving 15 bases not matched to a gene. This CDR3 spans 19 amino acids. The CDR3 nucleotides are TGTGCCAGTAGTAGATCGGGGGGAACCCTATTCAGTGGGGCCAACGTCCTGACTTTC. It yields the protein CASSRSGGTLFSGANVLTF.

This rearrangement joins TRBV6-5 to TRBJ2-7, with no clear D. V lost 4 bases and J 6 bases, leaving 22 bases between the germline ends. The germline V gene has CDR1 MNHEY and CDR2 SVGAGI. The CDR3 sequence is 16 residues long. The CDR3 sequence is CASSSAIKVTPGEQYF. The CDR3 bases are TGTGCCAGCAGTTCTGCAATAAAGGTCACGCCTGGCGAGCAGTACTTC.

The V gene is TRBV7-3, the J gene TRBJ2-2; D gene unclear. Germline CDR1 and CDR2: SGHTA and FQGTGA. The CDR3 has 16 residues. V dropped 2 bases and J dropped 1 base, with 11 bases sitting between them. The CDR3 loop reads CASSLWATLNTGELFF. The CDR3 DNA reads as TGTGCCAGCAGCTTATGGGCGACACTGAACACCGGGGAGCTGTTTTTT. The full variable domain, in which reference TRBV7-3 and TRBJ2-2 provide the parts outside the CDR3, is GAGVSQTPSNKVTEKGKYVELRCDPISGHTALYWYRQSLGQGPEFLIYFQGTGAADDSGLPNDRFFAVRPEGSVSTLKIQRTERGDSAVYLCASSLWATLNTGELFFGEGSRLTVL.

CDR3 nucleotides: TGTGCCAGCAGTCCCAGCGGGAAGGCCTACAATGAGCAGTTCTTC. This codes for CASSPSGKAYNEQFF. This chain joins TRBV27 and TRBJ2-1; 7 bases match TRBD2. V was clipped by 5 bases and J by 2 bases; unmatched bases: 6. Germline values: CDR1 MNHEY, CDR2 SMNVEV (reference sequence). This CDR3 contains 15 residues.

The J gene is TRBJ2-1, the V gene TRBV7-2, with D perhaps matching TRBD2 (7 bases). V was trimmed by 5 bases and J by 6 bases, leaving 17 bases between them. The germline V gene encodes CDR1 SGHTA and CDR2 FQGNSA. This CDR3 comprises 15 residues. The CDR3 here is CASSPRGGWGNEQFF. The CDR3 DNA reads as TGTGCCAGCAGCCCGAGGGGGGGCTGGGGCAATGAGCAGTTCTTC. Full variable domain (rest looked up from reference TRBV7-2 and TRBJ2-1): GAGVSQSPSNKVTEKGKDVELRCDPISGHTALYWYRQSLGQGLEFLIYFQGNSAPDKSGLPSDRFSAERTGGSVSTLTIQRTQQEDSAVYLCASSPRGGWGNEQFFGPGTRLTVL.

The chain has TRBV2 and TRBJ2-1, with TRBD2 matching over 11 bases. With V trimmed by 9 bases and J by 7 bases, 5 bases remained unmatched. CDR1 and CDR2 from the germline V gene are SNHLY and FYNNEI. The CDR3 totals 13 residues. In nucleotides, the CDR3 is TGTGCCAGGAGAGGGACTAGCGGAAATGAGCAGTTCTTC. This sequence encodes CARRGTSGNEQFF. The complete variable domain, with remaining parts taken from reference TRBV2 and TRBJ2-1, reads EPEVTQTPSHQVTQMGQEVILRCVPISNHLYFYWYRQILGQKVEFLVSFYNNEISEKSEIFDDQFSVERPDGSNFTLKIRSTKLEDSAMYFCARRGTSGNEQFFGPGTRLTVL.

The chain carries TRBV27 and TRBJ1-1; 9 bases line up with TRBD1. The CDR3 consists of 14 residues. V dropped 0 bases and J dropped 5; count of bases not matched to a gene: 1. CDR1 is MNHEY, CDR2 SMNVEV, per germline (reference sequence). CDR3 in DNA: TGTGCCAGCAGTTTATCGGGACAGGGAACTGAAGCTTTCTTT. It encodes CASSLSGQGTEAFF.

The rearrangement joins TRBV30 to TRBJ1-4, with D uncertain. CDR1 is GTSNPN and CDR2 is SVGIG in the germline V gene (reference sequence). The CDR3 loop spans 12 amino acids. Trimming cost V 1 base and J 7 bases, with 7 bases left between them. CDR3 region: CAWSGVGEKLFF. As DNA, the CDR3 is TGTGCCTGGAGTGGTGTGGGTGAAAAACTGTTTTTT.

The chain carries TRBV2 and TRBJ1-1, with D possibly TRBD1 on 6 matching bases. The CDR3 loop spans 13 amino acids. Germline assignment: CDR1 SNHLY and CDR2 FYNNEI. V lost 0 bases and J lost 8, with 10 bases in between. CDR3 protein: CASSEADRDEAFF. For the CDR3, the DNA is TGTGCCAGCAGTGAAGCGGACAGAGACGAAGCTTTCTTT.

The chain couples TRBV19 to TRBJ2-1, with 9 bases identical to TRBD2. The CDR3 extends over 15 amino acids. The V segment lost 5 bases and the J segment 3 bases; nucleotides outside the gene matches: 5. Germline CDR1 is LNHDA and CDR2 is SQIVND (reference sequence). CDR3: CASSPSSGSYNEQFF. The CDR3 region has the DNA TGTGCCAGTAGTCCGAGTAGCGGGAGCTACAATGAGCAGTTCTTC.

This clone was seen once. The chain joins TRBV19 to TRBJ1-1; D unresolved. V lost 0 bases and J 6 bases, leaving 8 bases between the germline ends. This CDR3 spans 13 amino acids. Per germline, CDR1 LNHDA and CDR2 SQIVND (reference sequence). CDR3 sequence: CASSIERTSEAFF. In DNA form, the CDR3 reads TGTGCCAGTAGTATAGAAAGAACTTCTGAAGCTTTCTTT.

The chain carries TRBV5-4 and TRBJ2-1, with 11 bases matching TRBD2. Germline V gives CDR1 SGHNT, CDR2 YYREEE (reference sequence). The junction had 2 bases not matched to a gene; V was cut back by 0 bases and J by 6 bases. The CDR3 runs to 15 residues. CDR3 DNA: TGTGCCAGCAGCTTGGTGGGGACTAGCGGCAATGAGCAGTTCTTC. This encodes CASSLVGTSGNEQFF.

The V and J genes are TRBV19 and TRBJ1-6, with D possibly matching TRBD1 (6 bases). The CDR3 covers 16 residues. The ends were cut back, 6 bases at V and 3 bases at J, with 15 bases in the middle. Germline V gene sequence: CDR1 LNHDA, CDR2 SQIVND (reference sequence). Here the CDR3 DNA reads TGTGCCAGTAGCCCTCCCCGGGGGCTCTATAATTCACCCCTCCACTTT. This gives the protein CASSPPRGLYNSPLHF.

The J gene is TRBJ1-2, the V gene TRBV5-5, with D uncertain. Trimming pared 0 bases from V and 4 bases from J, leaving 13 bases between. CDR1 and CDR2 from the germline V gene are SGHKS and YYEKEE (reference sequence). The CDR3 has 15 residues. CDR3 sequence (DNA): TGTGCCAGCAGCTTGGGACCCGACGGTGCCTATGGCTACACCTTC. It encodes CASSLGPDGAYGYTF.

The CDR3 protein is CASSLMGGADSPLHF. CDR3 bases: TGTGCCAGCAGCTTAATGGGGGGCGCAGATTCACCCCTCCACTTT. The V gene is TRBV7-2, the J gene TRBJ1-6; D is perhaps TRBD1 (6 bases). CDR3 length equals 15 residues. The germline CDR1 and CDR2 sequences are SGHTA and FQGNSA. Trimming left V 2 bases short and J 8 bases short, with 13 bases between.

V usage is TRBV2 and J usage is TRBJ2-5; D may be TRBD2 (5 bases). The CDR3 is 14 residues long. Deletions cut 3 bases from V and 1 base from J, with 9 bases between. CDR1 is SNHLY, CDR2 FYNNEI, per germline. The CDR3 spells CASSDVRVQETQYF. The CDR3 DNA reads TGTGCCAGCAGTGACGTGAGGGTCCAAGAGACCCAGTACTTC.

This clone was counted a few times. The chain employs TRBV5-1 and TRBJ2-1; 9 bases are shared with TRBD2. The CDR3 length is 15 residues. Germline trimming cut 1 base from V and 6 bases from J; bases unmatched to any gene: 5. The germline gives CDR1 SGHRS, CDR2 YFSETQ. Here the CDR3 DNA reads TGCGCCAGCAGCTTGTCTAGCGGGAATTTCAATGAGCAGTTCTTC. Encoded protein: CASSLSSGNFNEQFF.

This chain connects TRBV7-2 to TRBJ1-6; D uncertain. V lost 5 bases and J 10 bases, leaving 21 bases between the germline ends. The V gene's germline CDR1 is SGHTA and CDR2 FQGNSA. There are 16 residues in the CDR3. CDR3 nucleotide sequence: TGTGCCAGCAGCCCCGTTTATGTACATAGAGGATCACCCCTCCACTTT. It is translated as CASSPVYVHRGSPLHF.

This clone was counted once. The rearrangement uses TRBV6-5 and TRBJ2-7; 11 bases map to TRBD2. Per the germline V gene, CDR1 is MNHEY and CDR2 is SVGAGI. The J segment lost 1 base and the V segment lost 2 bases, leaving 4 bases of the junction unmatched. This CDR3 comprises 16 residues. The CDR3 coding sequence is TGTGCCAGCAGTTACGGGGGGACTAGCGGTTCCTACGAGCAGTACTTC. This encodes CASSYGGTSGSYEQYF.

V and J are TRBV11-1 and TRBJ1-5; TRBD1 is a possible D gene (5 bases). Between the trimmed V and J ends, which lost 1 base and 7 bases, there was a span of 11 bases. Per germline, CDR1 SGHAT and CDR2 FQDESV (reference sequence). This CDR3 spans 14 amino acids. The CDR3 loop is CASSLVGEGQPQHF. Written as DNA, the CDR3 is TGTGCCAGCAGCTTAGTGGGGGAAGGCCAGCCCCAGCATTTT.

The chain recombines TRBV29-1 with TRBJ2-1; no firm D call. The CDR3 has 11 residues. Germline values: CDR1 SQVTM, CDR2 ANQGSEA. The CDR3 here is CRASRNNEQFF. The DNA of the CDR3 is TGCAGGGCTTCAAGAAACAATGAGCAGTTCTTC.

This clone was detected once. This rearrangement joins TRBV5-6 to TRBJ1-2; 10 positions agree with TRBD1. The CDR3 consists of 18 residues. After removal of 3 bases from V and 2 bases from J, the junction contained 13 bases not matched to a gene. The germline gives CDR1 SGHDT, CDR2 YYEEEE. CDR3 amino acids: CASSWTRDRGWFNYGYTF. The CDR3, as DNA: TGTGCCAGCAGCTGGACCCGGGACAGGGGTTGGTTCAACTATGGCTACACCTTC.

The CDR3 DNA reads TGTGCCAGCAGCCAAGATTCAGGGCGAGAAGCTTTCTTT. Its protein product is CASSQDSGREAFF. The chain carries TRBV4-2 and TRBJ1-1, with D perhaps TRBD1 (5 bases). The CDR3 consists of 13 residues. In germline, CDR1 is LGHNA, CDR2 YNFKEQ. The V and J ends lost 0 bases and 8 bases respectively, with 10 bases between them.

The chain uses TRBV7-9 and TRBJ1-2; 7 bases are shared with TRBD1. This CDR3 has 14 amino acids. Germline V CDR1 and CDR2: SEHNR, FQNEAQ (reference sequence). J lost 4 bases, V lost 7 bases, and 9 bases had no gene match. CDR3 nucleotide sequence: TGTGCCAGCACCCAGCCGGGACAGCCCTATGGCTACACCTTC. The encoded protein is CASTQPGQPYGYTF.

The gene calls are TRBV5-8 and TRBJ2-3; 8 positions agree with TRBD2. V lost 5 bases, J lost 7 bases, and 12 bases stayed unmatched. This CDR3 has 15 residues. Germline V lookup: CDR1 SGHTS, CDR2 YDEGEE. The CDR3 here is CASRHKSGSQNTQYF. CDR3 DNA sequence: TGTGCCAGCAGACATAAAAGCGGGAGCCAGAATACGCAGTATTTT.

This clone was seen a few times. The CDR3 spells CASSLDWVDGYTF. In nucleotides, the CDR3 is TGTGCCAGCAGCTTAGACTGGGTCGATGGCTACACCTTC. The chain recombines TRBV11-2 with TRBJ1-2; D not resolved. This CDR3 is 13 amino acids long. CDR1 SGHAT and CDR2 FQNNGV come from the germline V gene. Trimming removed 0 bases from V and 6 bases from J, with 8 bases in between.

The chain links TRBV7-9 to TRBJ2-1; possible D gene TRBD2, 5 bases. The CDR3 consists of 15 residues. With 3 bases removed from V and 0 bases from J, the gap between germline ends came to 9 bases. Germline assignment: CDR1 SEHNR and CDR2 FQNEAQ (reference sequence). In nucleotides, the CDR3 is TGTGCCAGCAGCTTGACGGGGAGCTCCTACAATGAGCAGTTCTTC. Translating it yields CASSLTGSSYNEQFF.

This clone was detected only once. This rearrangement joins TRBV7-9 to TRBJ2-3, with no clear D. Germline V lookup: CDR1 SEHNR, CDR2 FQNEAQ (reference sequence). This CDR3 has 16 residues. V lost 5 bases, J lost 5 bases, and 20 bases lay in between. CDR3 nucleotides: TGTGCCAGCAGCCAATTCCGGGCCCTAGACCTAGATACGCAGTATTTT. Protein sequence: CASSQFRALDLDTQYF.